The sequence of this T cell receptor beta chain was determined in a study of blood T cell repertoires in COVID-19. Clones were read by immunoSEQ multiplex PCR, and TCRdb kept only the in-frame ones, dropping some. The sample consists of approximately 35,000 clones, about 90% of them appearing once. Germline V gene data show CDR1 as SGHVS and CDR2 as FQNEAQ. This CDR3 has 16 amino acids. The trim removed 1 base at V and 8 bases at J, leaving 12 bases unmatched. The TCR comes from a human donor with active COVID-19. The donor label of this sample is uncertain. The V and J genes are TRBV7-8 and TRBJ2-3; 7 bases match TRBD1. Sequenced input: peripheral blood. This CDR3 is CASSLGGGLPGGTQYF. CDR3 nucleotide sequence: TGTGCCAGCAGCTTAGGAGGCGGTCTTCCAGGGGGTACGCAGTATTTT.